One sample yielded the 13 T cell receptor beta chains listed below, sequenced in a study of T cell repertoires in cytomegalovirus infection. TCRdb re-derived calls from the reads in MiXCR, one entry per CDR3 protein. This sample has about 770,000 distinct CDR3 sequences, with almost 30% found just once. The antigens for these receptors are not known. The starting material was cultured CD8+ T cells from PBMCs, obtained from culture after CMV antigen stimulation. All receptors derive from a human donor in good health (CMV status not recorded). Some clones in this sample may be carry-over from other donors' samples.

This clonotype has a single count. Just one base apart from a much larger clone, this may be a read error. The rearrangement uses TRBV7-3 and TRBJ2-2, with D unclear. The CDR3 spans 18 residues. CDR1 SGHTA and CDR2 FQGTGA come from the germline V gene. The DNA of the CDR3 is TGTACCAGCAGCTTCAGTATCGCGGAAGTGGGGAACACCGGGGAGCTGTTTTTT. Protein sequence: CTSSFSIAEVGNTGELFF. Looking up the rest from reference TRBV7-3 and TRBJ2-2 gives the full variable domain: GAGVSQTPSNKVTEKGKYVELRCDPISGHTALYWYRQSLGQGPEFLIYFQGTGAADDSGLPNDRFFAVRPEGSVSTLKIQRTERGDSAVYLCTSSFSIAEVGNTGELFFGEGSRLTVL.

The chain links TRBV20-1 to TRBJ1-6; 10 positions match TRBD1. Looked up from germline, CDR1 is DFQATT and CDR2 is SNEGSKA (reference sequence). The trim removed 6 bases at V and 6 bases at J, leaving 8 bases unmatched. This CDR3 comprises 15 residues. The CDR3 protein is CSATTGGAGNSPLHF. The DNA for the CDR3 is TGCAGTGCAACGACAGGGGGCGCGGGTAATTCACCCCTCCACTTT.

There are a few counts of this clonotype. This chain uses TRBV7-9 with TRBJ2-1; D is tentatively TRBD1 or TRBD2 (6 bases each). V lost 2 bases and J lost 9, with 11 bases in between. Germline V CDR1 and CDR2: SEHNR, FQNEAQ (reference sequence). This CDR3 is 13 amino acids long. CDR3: CASSLNGGAEQFF. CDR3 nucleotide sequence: TGTGCCAGCAGCTTAAACGGGGGCGCTGAGCAGTTCTTC.

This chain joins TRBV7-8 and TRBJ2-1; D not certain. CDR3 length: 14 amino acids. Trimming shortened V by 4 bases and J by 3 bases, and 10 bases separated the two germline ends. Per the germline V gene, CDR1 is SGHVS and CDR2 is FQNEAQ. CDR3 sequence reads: CASSSPWDYNEQFF. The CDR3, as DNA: TGTGCCAGCAGCTCTCCGTGGGACTACAATGAGCAGTTCTTC.

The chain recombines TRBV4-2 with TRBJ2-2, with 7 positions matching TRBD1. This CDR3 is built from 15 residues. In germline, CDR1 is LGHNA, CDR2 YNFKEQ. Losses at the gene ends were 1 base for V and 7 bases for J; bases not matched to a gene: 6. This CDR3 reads CASSQGQGRGGELFF. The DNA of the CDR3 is TGTGCCAGCAGCCAAGGACAGGGAAGGGGCGGGGAGCTGTTTTTT.

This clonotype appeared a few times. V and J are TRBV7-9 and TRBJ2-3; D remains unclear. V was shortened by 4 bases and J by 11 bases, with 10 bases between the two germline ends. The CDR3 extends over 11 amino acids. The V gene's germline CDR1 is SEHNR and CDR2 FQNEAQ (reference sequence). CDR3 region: CASSSDYRQYF. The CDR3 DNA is TGTGCCAGCAGCTCCGATTACAGGCAGTATTTT.

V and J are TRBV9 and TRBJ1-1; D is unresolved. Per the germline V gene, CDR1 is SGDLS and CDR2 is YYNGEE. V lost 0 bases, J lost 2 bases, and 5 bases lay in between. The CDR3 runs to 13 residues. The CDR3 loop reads CASSVVLNTEAFF. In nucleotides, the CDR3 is TGTGCCAGCAGCGTAGTGCTAAACACTGAAGCTTTCTTT.

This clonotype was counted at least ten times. In DNA, the CDR3 is TGTGCCAGCAGTTTCCAGGGCTCCTACAATGAGCAGTTCTTC. Amino acid sequence: CASSFQGSYNEQFF. The genes are TRBV6-2 or TRBV6-3 and TRBJ2-1, with a weak D call TRBD1 (5 bases). The germline CDR1 and CDR2 sequences are MNHEY and SVGEGT. The CDR3 length is 14 residues. The germline V and J ends were trimmed by 4 bases and 0 bases, with 7 bases remaining between them.

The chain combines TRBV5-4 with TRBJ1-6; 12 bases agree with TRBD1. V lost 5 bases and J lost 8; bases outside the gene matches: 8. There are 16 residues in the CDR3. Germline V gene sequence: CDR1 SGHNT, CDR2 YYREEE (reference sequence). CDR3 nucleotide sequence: TGTGCCAGCAGGGACCGGGACAGGGGGCTTCATTCACCCCTCCACTTT. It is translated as CASRDRDRGLHSPLHF.

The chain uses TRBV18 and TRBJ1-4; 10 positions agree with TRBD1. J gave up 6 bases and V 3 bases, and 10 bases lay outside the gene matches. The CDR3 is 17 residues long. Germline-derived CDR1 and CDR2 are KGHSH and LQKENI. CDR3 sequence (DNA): TGTGCCAGCTCACCGGGACAGGGGCCCCCATCACATGAAAAACTGTTTTTT. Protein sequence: CASSPGQGPPSHEKLFF.

CDR3 DNA: TGCAGTGCTAGAGTTTATAGGGGGGATCGCTCTGGCTACACCTTC. Protein: CSARVYRGDRSGYTF. The genes are TRBV20-1 and TRBJ1-2; possibly TRBD1 for D (6 bases). V shed 1 base and J shed 7 bases, with 19 bases lying between them. There are 15 residues in the CDR3. Looked up from germline, CDR1 is DFQATT and CDR2 is SNEGSKA (reference sequence).

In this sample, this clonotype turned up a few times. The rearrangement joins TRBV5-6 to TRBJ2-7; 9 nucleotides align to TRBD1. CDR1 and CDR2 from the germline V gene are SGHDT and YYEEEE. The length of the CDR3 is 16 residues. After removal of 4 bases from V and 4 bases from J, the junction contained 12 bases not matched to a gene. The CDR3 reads CASSASDRGFSYEQYF. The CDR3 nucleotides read TGTGCCAGCAGCGCTTCCGACAGGGGGTTCTCTTACGAGCAGTACTTC.

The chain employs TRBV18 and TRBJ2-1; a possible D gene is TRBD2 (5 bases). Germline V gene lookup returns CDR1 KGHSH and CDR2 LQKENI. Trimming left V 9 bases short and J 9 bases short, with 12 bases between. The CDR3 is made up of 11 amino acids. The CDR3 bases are TGTGCCAGTCTCACCGGAGGTGAGCAGTTCTTC. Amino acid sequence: CASLTGGEQFF.